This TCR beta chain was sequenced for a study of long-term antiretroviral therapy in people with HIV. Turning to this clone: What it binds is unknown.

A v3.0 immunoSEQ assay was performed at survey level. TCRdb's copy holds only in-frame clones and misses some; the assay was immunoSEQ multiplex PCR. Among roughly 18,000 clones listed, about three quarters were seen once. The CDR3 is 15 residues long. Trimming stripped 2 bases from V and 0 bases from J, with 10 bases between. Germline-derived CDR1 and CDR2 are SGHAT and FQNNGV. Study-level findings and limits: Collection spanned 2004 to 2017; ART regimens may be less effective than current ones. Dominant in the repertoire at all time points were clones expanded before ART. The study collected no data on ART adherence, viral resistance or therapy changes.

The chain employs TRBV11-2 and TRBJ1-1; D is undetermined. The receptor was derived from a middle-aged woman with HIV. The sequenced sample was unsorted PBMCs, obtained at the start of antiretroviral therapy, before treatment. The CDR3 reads CASSLKAVMNTEAFF. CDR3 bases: TGTGCCAGCAGCTTAAAGGCAGTTATGAACACTGAAGCTTTCTTT. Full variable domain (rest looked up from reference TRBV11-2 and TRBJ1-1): EAGVAQSPRYKIIEKRQSVAFWCNPISGHATLYWYQQILGQGPKLLIQFQNNGVVDDSQLPKDRFSAERLKGVDSTLKIQPAKLEDSAVYLCASSLKAVMNTEAFFGQGTRLTVV.